This T cell receptor beta chain was retrieved from a study of shared clonotypes between healthy human individuals. Study-wide background: The study used three CD4 naive, three CD4 memory, two CD8 naive and one CD8 memory plate per donor. Overall study findings and caveats: The sampled material consisted only of blood, and tissue repertoires are likely to differ.

In the original processing: There were no quality scores in the junction-only immunoSEQ sequences, so filtering differed. Libraries were prepared by immunoSEQ multiplex PCR; TCRdb keeps only in-frame clonotypes and omits some of them. That table furnishes V, J and clone size, whereas the DNA furnished D and trimming. This table has around 600,000 clones, roughly 95% appearing once. Naive CD8 cells were CD45RO-negative, positively selected for CCR7, excluding terminally differentiated effector memory CD45RA+ cells. Donors comprised healthy HIV-negative adults lacking recent acute infections or vaccinations. V dropped 8 bases and J dropped 5; count of bases not matched to a gene: 8. There are 13 residues in the CDR3. Germline CDR1 reads MNHEY; CDR2 reads SMNVEV (reference sequence). A remark on this clone: Its specificity is not known.

This TCR derives from a woman in her 30s in good health. The sequenced sample consisted of naive CD8+ T cells sorted from blood. The chain carries TRBV27 and TRBJ1-2, with 7 bases identical to TRBD1. CDR3 loop: CASGLRQGYGYTF. Written as DNA, the CDR3 is TGTGCCAGCGGGCTGAGACAGGGTTATGGCTACACCTTC.